This TCR beta chain was sequenced in a study of T cell responses to AZD1222 COVID-19 vaccine. General study results and limits: The donor group comprised mostly white British people and more females; the analysis possibly underestimated clonal diversity. Baseline seropositives among AZD1222 recipients totaled only five to seven. The span of vaccine-associated CD4 TCRs extended across spike, with dominance at 160-218 and 743-854. As reported, nearly half of all spike-specific TCRs target variant regions that are unmutated.

Germline V gives CDR1 SGDLS, CDR2 YYNGEE. The CDR3 covers 16 residues. Trimming cost V 4 bases and J 2 bases, with 16 bases left between them. As for this clone: Its antigen remains unidentified.

Libraries were prepared by immunoSEQ multiplex PCR; TCRdb keeps only in-frame clonotypes and omits some of them. The data contain 66,000 or so clones, approximately 85% of them singletons. This sample comprised peripheral blood, obtained on day 0 of MenACWY control vaccination. The rearrangement joins TRBV9 to TRBJ2-1; maybe TRBD1 (6 bases). The receptor was isolated from an adult in good health. CDR3 region: CASSPLGDTAYNEQFF. The CDR3 nucleotides read TGTGCCAGCAGCCCCCTTGGGGACACCGCCTACAATGAGCAGTTCTTC.